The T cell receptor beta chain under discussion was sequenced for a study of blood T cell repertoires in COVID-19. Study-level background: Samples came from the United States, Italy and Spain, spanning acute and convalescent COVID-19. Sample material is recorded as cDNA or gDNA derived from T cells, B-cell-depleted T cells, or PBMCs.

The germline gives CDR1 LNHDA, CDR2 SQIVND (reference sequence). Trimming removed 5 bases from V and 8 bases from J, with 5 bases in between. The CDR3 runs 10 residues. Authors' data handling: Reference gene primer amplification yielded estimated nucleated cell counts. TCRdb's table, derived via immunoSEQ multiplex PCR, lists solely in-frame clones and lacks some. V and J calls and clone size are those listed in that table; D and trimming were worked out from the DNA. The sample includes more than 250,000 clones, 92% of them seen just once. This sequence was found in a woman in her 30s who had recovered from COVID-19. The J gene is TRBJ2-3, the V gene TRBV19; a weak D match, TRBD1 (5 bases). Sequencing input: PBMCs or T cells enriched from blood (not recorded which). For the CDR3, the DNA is TGTGCCAGTAGTCAGGGTACGCAGTATTTT. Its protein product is CASSQGTQYF.